This entry describes one T cell receptor beta chain. Its antigen remains unknown. 60 Vbeta and 13 Jbeta primers were used in PCR. Per the authors' pipeline: Later, an analysis found 80 million or so unique TCR beta chains, and about 9.9 million of these were shared. TCRdb's table, derived via immunoSEQ multiplex PCR, lists solely in-frame clones and lacks some. V, J and clone size are those of that table, while D and trimming were read from the DNA. The sample includes 100,000 to 150,000 clones, over 70% seen only once; the top ten take about 2.7%. The sample comes from a study of cytomegalovirus exposure and HLA in healthy donors. Study-level results: Highly shared variants forming one cluster were likely a sequencing artifact. Further analysis, carried out later, found HLA-associated TCR beta chains more clonally expanded than equally common other chains. Diagnosis of cytomegalovirus status made by the classifier reportedly showed high specificity and sensitivity.

CDR3 length: 15 amino acids. Germline values: CDR1 MGHDK, CDR2 SYGVNS. Germline trimming cut 3 bases from V and 0 bases from J; bases unmatched to any gene: 3. This TCR came from a woman aged 55-70 years in good health and CMV-seropositive. Sequences were obtained from PBMCs. The chain is built from TRBV25-1 and TRBJ2-3; 7 nucleotides align to TRBD2. The CDR3 reads CASSDRLASTDTQYF. The CDR3 region has the DNA TGTGCCAGCAGTGACCGACTAGCTAGCACAGATACGCAGTATTTT.